The clone carrying this T cell receptor (beta chain) was seen many times. With 1 base removed from V and 7 bases from J, the gap between germline ends came to 13 bases. The CDR3 has 13 residues. The germline CDR1 and CDR2 sequences are SQVTM and ANQGSEA. RNA transcripts served as the template for amplifying TCR beta CDR3 regions. HTBI primers drove first-round RT-PCR of the TCR CDR3. Each CDR3 protein is one row after TCRdb ran MiXCR on the multiplex PCR reads. The data show about 98,000 distinct CDR3 sequences, roughly 39% seen once. The record originates from a study of T cells in Graves' hyperthyroidism and ophthalmopathy.

The V and J genes are TRBV29-1 and TRBJ2-5, with D hard to call. What was sequenced was peripheral blood or thyroid tissue (not recorded which). The clonotype comes from a woman aged 25 to 39 with Graves' hyperthyroidism. CDR3 bases: TGCAGCGTTGAAGGAGAGGTCCCAGGGACCCAGTACTTC. It encodes CSVEGEVPGTQYF.